This TCR beta chain was observed in a study of beta chain features in type 1 diabetes. V trimming: 7 bases; J trimming: 3 bases; junction bases outside the gene matches: 8. Per the germline V gene, CDR1 is LNHDA and CDR2 is SQIVND (reference sequence). The CDR3 is 14 amino acids. General observations from the study: Type 1 diabetes patients had fewer VDJ junction insertions and more deletions. Type 1 diabetes patients had TCRB CDR3s that were shorter (moderately but significantly so) in all four CD4+ subsets.

This clone was seen only a few times. The antigen is undetermined. Sequencing targeted expressed TCRB transcripts, as all isolated RNA had been reverse transcribed. The table came from immunoSEQ multiplex PCR; TCRdb's copy has only in-frame clones and leaves some out. The repertoire holds hundreds of thousands of clones, with around 16% as singletons. Based on CD45RO/CCR7/CD25/CD127/CD95/CD27, CD4+ regulatory, stem cell-like memory, naive and central memory cells were sorted. The sequenced sample consisted of naive CD4+ T cells from blood. V gene TRBV19 combines with J gene TRBJ2-5; 7 bases align to TRBD2. This clonotype originated in a man between 18 and 35 years old in good health. CDR3 DNA sequence: TGTGCCAGTAATCTCGGCGGGAGCGAAGAGACCCAGTACTTC. It translates to CASNLGGSEETQYF.